This TCR beta chain was recorded in a study of T cell responses to AZD1222 COVID-19 vaccine. Assay used: immunoSEQ multiplex PCR; TCRdb lists only in-frame clones, some missing. The sample lists around 160,000 clones; about 89% were seen once. This CDR3 is built from 14 residues. Germline loops: CDR1 MNHEY, CDR2 SVGAGI. V lost 0 bases to trimming and J lost 6 bases, with 9 bases between them. The chain uses TRBV6-5 and TRBJ2-4, with a tentative D call TRBD2 (6 bases). This specimen consisted of peripheral blood, obtained on day 0 of AZD1222 vaccination. The sequence came from an adult in good health. The CDR3 protein is CASSYSDGGNIQYF. In DNA form, the CDR3 reads TGTGCCAGCAGTTACTCGGACGGGGGAAACATTCAGTACTTC.